What follows describes a single TCR beta chain. A library of TCRbeta sequences, prepared with unique molecular identifiers, was generated. One entry per CDR3 protein results from TCRdb running MiXCR on the PCR reads. The sample consists of a few hundred thousand distinct CDR3 sequences, 9% to 12% of them appearing once. These data are taken from a study of T-cell reconstitution after alpha-beta-depleted transplantation in children. The TCR originated in a human donor who donated a stem cell graft to a child with acute lymphoblastic leukemia. The sample was PBMCs from the stem cell graft donor, taken from the stem cell graft.

The CDR3 loop is CASSYGALAGGLSDTGELFF. The CDR3 nucleotides are TGTGCCAGCAGTTACGGGGCACTAGCGGGAGGTCTGTCGGACACCGGGGAGCTGTTTTTT. The chain uses TRBV6-2 or TRBV6-3 and TRBJ2-2; 12 bases agree with TRBD2. The J segment lost 3 bases and the V segment lost 2 bases, leaving 13 bases of the junction unmatched. Germline-derived CDR1 and CDR2 are MNHEY and SVGEGT. CDR3 length equals 20 residues.